This is a list of T cell receptor beta chains from one sample in a study of Graves' ophthalmopathy and Graves' hyperthyroidism. TCRdb redid the calling of the multiplex PCR reads with MiXCR, one entry per CDR3 protein. Of 1 million to 1.3 million distinct CDR3 sequences in the sample, approximately 35% were seen once. Specimen: peripheral blood or thyroid tissue (not recorded which). The receptor source for this set is an adult man with Graves' hyperthyroidism. Both conserved end residues are part of each CDR3. D genes are given only for firm matches. Clone sizes are given selectively: once, few, many, or a class where the clone is expanded.

TRBV11-2	-	TRBJ2-7	-	TGTGCCAGCAGCTTTTATCAGGGGTTGAAGGGGGATTACGAGCAGTACTTC	CASSFYQGLKGDYEQYF
TRBV19	-	TRBJ1-2	-	TGTGCCAGTGCGAATGGGGGTGACTATGGCTACACCTTC	CASANGGDYGYTF
TRBV24-1	-	TRBJ1-2	-	TGTGCCAGCAGCGAGCCCGACGGACGGGCAGGCTACACCTTC	CASSEPDGRAGYTF
TRBV10-3	-	TRBJ1-5	few	TGTGCCAGCAGTGTGGAGGGGTCGGGCAATCAGCCCCAGCATTTT	CASSVEGSGNQPQHF
TRBV27	TRBD1	TRBJ1-6	many	TGTGCCAGCAGTCTAACAGGGGGCGTATCACCCCTCCACTTT	CASSLTGGVSPLHF
TRBV7-6	-	TRBJ2-7	many	TGTGCCAGCAGCTTAGAACCGGGACGGCCGAACGAGCAGTACTTC	CASSLEPGRPNEQYF
TRBV10-2	-	TRBJ2-7	few	TGTGCCAGCAGTGACCCGCCAGGCTCCTACGAGCAGTACTTC	CASSDPPGSYEQYF
TRBV6-9	-	TRBJ2-7	few	TGTGCCAGGAACACCGGGGGGCTCTCCTACGAGCAGTACTTC	CARNTGGLSYEQYF
TRBV4-1	-	TRBJ2-7	-	TGCGCCAGCAGCCAAAGAGGTACTGGTTACGAGCAGTACTTC	CASSQRGTGYEQYF
TRBV2	TRBD1	TRBJ2-7	many	TGTGCCAGCAGTTTCGACAGGGGTGTGTCCTACGAGCAGTACTTC	CASSFDRGVSYEQYF
TRBV12-3/TRBV12-4	TRBD1	TRBJ2-5	many	TGTGCCAGCAGTCATGATGCGGACAGGGGAGAGACCCAGTACTTC	CASSHDADRGETQYF
TRBV20-1	-	TRBJ1-2	many	TGCAGTGCTAGGGGACCTCGGGATGGCTACACCTTC	CSARGPRDGYTF
TRBV12-3/TRBV12-4	TRBD1	TRBJ2-7	-	TGTGCCAGCAGTAGGGGACAGGGTGAAGGTTGGACCTACGAGCAGTACTTC	CASSRGQGEGWTYEQYF
TRBV5-1	-	TRBJ2-7	-	TGCGCCAGCAGCTTGGCCCAAGAGACCTACGAGCAGTACTTC	CASSLAQETYEQYF
TRBV7-8	TRBD1	TRBJ2-7	few	TGTGCCAGCAGGTCTGGGACAGCACGTACGTCCGAGCAGTACTTC	CASRSGTARTSEQYF
TRBV10-2	-	TRBJ1-5	many	TGCGCCAGCAGTTCGAACCGGGCCTTGGGACAGCCCCAGCATTTT	CASSSNRALGQPQHF
TRBV11-2	-	TRBJ2-2	many	TGTGCCAGCCGGCCCGGGTCCGTTGGCGGGGAGCTGTTTTTT	CASRPGSVGGELFF
TRBV6-2/TRBV6-3	-	TRBJ2-7	few	TGTGCCAGCACACCCAGGGACCGACTATCCTACGAGCAGTACTTC	CASTPRDRLSYEQYF
TRBV6-4	-	TRBJ2-2	-	TGTGCCAGCAGTGAAGGTCGGACCACCGGGGGGCTGTTTTTT	CASSEGRTTGGLFF
TRBV7-2	-	TRBJ2-5	many	TGTGCCAGCAGCTTATCGAGGGACCAAGAGACCCAGTACTTC	CASSLSRDQETQYF
TRBV29-1	-	TRBJ2-7	-	TGCAGCGTTGACAGGGGATCGAACGAGCAGTACTTC	CSVDRGSNEQYF
TRBV29-1	TRBD2	TRBJ2-7	many	TGCAGCGTTGAAGATCTCGGCGGGGGCTACGAGCAGTACTTC	CSVEDLGGGYEQYF
TRBV4-1	TRBD1	TRBJ2-7	-	TGCGCCAGCAGCCAAAGTGGACAGGCAGCAGCCGAGCAGTACTTC	CASSQSGQAAAEQYF
TRBV7-2	-	TRBJ1-2	-	TGTGCCAGCAGCTACAAATCAGGCGCCGGTTTTCCTAACTATGGCTACACCTTC	CASSYKSGAGFPNYGYTF
TRBV2	TRBD1	TRBJ2-7	many	TGTGCCAGCAAAGATCGGGACAGGGGCTACTACGAGCAGTACTTC	CASKDRDRGYYEQYF
TRBV12-5	TRBD1	TRBJ2-7	few	TGTGCTAGTGGTTTGGTACGCCGACAGGGACCCGAGCAGTACTTC	CASGLVRRQGPEQYF
TRBV4-1	-	TRBJ2-7	-	TGCGCCAGCAGCCATGTAACAGGGTTGGACGAGCAGTACTTC	CASSHVTGLDEQYF
TRBV5-6	-	TRBJ2-7	few	TGTGCCAGCAGCCTACAGGGTCCGGGGATCGAGCAGTACTTC	CASSLQGPGIEQYF
TRBV2	-	TRBJ1-2	-	TGTGCCAGCATCCCGAGTAAGGGCTATGGCTACACCTTC	CASIPSKGYGYTF
TRBV6-5	-	TRBJ1-1	-	TGTGCCAGCAGTTATGGGGGGGCGCCCACTGAAGCTTTCTTT	CASSYGGAPTEAFF
TRBV6-2/TRBV6-3	-	TRBJ1-2	-	TGTGCCAGCAGTGAACCCGGGACCCAAGGGAATTTTTATGGCTACACCTTC	CASSEPGTQGNFYGYTF
TRBV2	-	TRBJ2-7	many	TGTGCCAGCAGTATGCGGGGAAGCTCCTACGAGCAGTACTTC	CASSMRGSSYEQYF
TRBV9	TRBD1	TRBJ1-5	-	TGTGCCAGCAGCCCGGACAGGGACGGGCGACAGCCCCAGCATTTT	CASSPDRDGRQPQHF
TRBV15	-	TRBJ2-6	-	TGTGCCACCAGCAGTGAACCTACAGGGTCCGTTCAGGGGGCCAACGTCCTGACTTTC	CATSSEPTGSVQGANVLTF
TRBV10-3	-	TRBJ2-2	-	TGTGCCATCACCTCAGGGGAGCTGTTTTTT	CAITSGELFF
TRBV20-1	TRBD2	TRBJ2-2	many	TGCAGTGCTAGGTCTAGCGGGAGAATCGGGGAGCTGTTTTTT	CSARSSGRIGELFF
TRBV29-1	-	TRBJ1-1	-	TGCAGCGTTGAAGGCGGGCTGGTCACTGAAGCTTTCTTT	CSVEGGLVTEAFF
TRBV29-1	-	TRBJ1-1	-	TGCAGCGGAATAGCGGGGACGATGAGCACTGAAGCTTTCTTT	CSGIAGTMSTEAFF
TRBV19	-	TRBJ2-2	few	TGTGCCAGTGCCTCTTTTCGGACAGCGACCGGGGAGCTGTTTTTT	CASASFRTATGELFF
TRBV2	-	TRBJ2-2	-	TGTGCCAGCAGTTACTTCGGGGGATCCGGGGAGCTGTTTTTT	CASSYFGGSGELFF
TRBV7-9	-	TRBJ1-4	once	TGTGCCAGCAGCGTCGAAGGCGGAAGCGGGGGAAATGAAAAACTGTTTTTT	CASSVEGGSGGNEKLFF
TRBV9	-	TRBJ2-7	-	TGTGCCAGCAGCGTAGAAAATGAATTCTACGAGCAGTACTTC	CASSVENEFYEQYF
TRBV12-3/TRBV12-4	-	TRBJ1-6	-	TGTGCCAGCGTAAAGGACCGAAACTCCTATAATTCACCCCTCCACTTT	CASVKDRNSYNSPLHF
TRBV7-2	-	TRBJ1-2	many	TGTGCCAGCAGCTCAGGCAGAGACTATGGCTACACCTTC	CASSSGRDYGYTF
TRBV12-3/TRBV12-4	-	TRBJ1-6	many	TGTGCCAGCAGTTTCCCCCAGAGCTCCTATAATTCACCCCTCCACTTT	CASSFPQSSYNSPLHF
TRBV19	-	TRBJ1-3	few	TGTGCCAGTAGGAACACGGGGATTTCGGCTGGAAACACCATATATTTT	CASRNTGISAGNTIYF
TRBV25-1	-	TRBJ2-3	-	TGTGCCAGCAGTGAATCGGAGGACCACACAGATACGCAGTATTTT	CASSESEDHTDTQYF
TRBV7-2	-	TRBJ1-2	many	TGTGCCAGCAGCTTAGCAGGGGGGGGTCACTATGGCTACACCTTC	CASSLAGGGHYGYTF
TRBV12-3/TRBV12-4	-	TRBJ1-5	many	TGTGCCAGCAGTGTCAGTTTTGCTCAGCCCCAGCATTTT	CASSVSFAQPQHF
TRBV7-2	-	TRBJ1-3	many	TGTGCCAGCAGCTTAGTAAGGGCGGGGCCTGGGAGCGGAAACACCATATATTTT	CASSLVRAGPGSGNTIYF
TRBV7-2	TRBD1	TRBJ1-2	many	TGTGCCAGCAGCTTGGTAACCCAGGGGGCGGATGGCTACACCTTC	CASSLVTQGADGYTF
TRBV10-3	-	TRBJ2-5	-	TGTGCCAGCAGTCCCTCGGGCAGGGCCCAAGAGACCCAGTACTTC	CASSPSGRAQETQYF
TRBV25-1	TRBD2	TRBJ2-5	many	TGTGCCAGCAGCCCCGGGCTAGCGGGAGGGCCGGTTGTCGAGACCCAGTACTTC	CASSPGLAGGPVVETQYF